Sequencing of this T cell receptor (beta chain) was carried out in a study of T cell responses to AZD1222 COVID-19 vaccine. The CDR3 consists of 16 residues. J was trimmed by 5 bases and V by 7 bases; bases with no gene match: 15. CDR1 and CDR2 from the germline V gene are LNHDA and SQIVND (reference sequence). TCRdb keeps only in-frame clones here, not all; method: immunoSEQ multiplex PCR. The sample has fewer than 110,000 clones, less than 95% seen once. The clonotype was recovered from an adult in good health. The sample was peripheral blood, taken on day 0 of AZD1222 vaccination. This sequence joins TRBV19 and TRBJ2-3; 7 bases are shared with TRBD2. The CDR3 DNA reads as TGTGCCAGTAAAGGACTAGATAGTTGGGTAAGAGATACGCAGTATTTT. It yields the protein CASKGLDSWVRDTQYF.